The 15 T cell receptor beta chains presented below share a single source sample, sequenced in a study of shared clonotypes between healthy human individuals. Sequenced by immunoSEQ multiplex PCR; TCRdb stores in-frame clones only, minus some. The sample shows about 680,000 clones, about 91% of them seen only once. Terminally differentiated effector memory CD45RA+ cells were left out of the naive CD8 fraction, which was CD45RO-negative and positively selected for CCR7. The specimen sequenced was naive CD8+ T cells sorted from blood. All receptors come from a man between 25 and 39 years old in good health.

This clone was observed a single time. CDR3 residues: CASSGEVTSTGELFF. The CDR3 bases are TGTGCCAGCAGCGGTGAGGTGACCAGCACCGGGGAGCTGTTTTTT. The chain joins TRBV9 to TRBJ2-2; no clear D. Per the germline V gene, CDR1 is SGDLS and CDR2 is YYNGEE. CDR3 length: 15 amino acids. The V and J ends lost 3 bases and 4 bases respectively, with 13 bases between them.

This clone was detected once. The chain carries TRBV19 and TRBJ1-1, with D hard to call. The CDR3 sequence is 13 residues long. Per germline, CDR1 LNHDA and CDR2 SQIVND (reference sequence). Trimming took off 4 bases at V and 1 base at J, with 7 bases between the two ends. The CDR3 DNA follows: TGTGCCAGTAGTACCGCTGGGAACACTGAAGCTTTCTTT. Translated: CASSTAGNTEAFF.

The chain carries TRBV7-9 and TRBJ2-7; D is perhaps TRBD1 or TRBD2 (6 bases each). Per germline, CDR1 SEHNR and CDR2 FQNEAQ (reference sequence). Trimming took off 5 bases at V and 1 base at J, with 15 bases between the two ends. This CDR3 has 15 residues. DNA of the CDR3: TGTGCCAGCAGCCTCCGGGGGCGGGCGTCCTACGAGCAGTACTTC. It specifies CASSLRGRASYEQYF.

This rearrangement joins TRBV30 to TRBJ1-5; tentative D call: TRBD1 (5 bases). CDR3 length: 15 residues. Trimming removed 0 bases from V and 5 bases from J, with 14 bases in between. Looked up from germline, CDR1 is GTSNPN and CDR2 is SVGIG (reference sequence). The CDR3 loop reads CAWSVRQGRDQPQHF. DNA for the CDR3: TGTGCCTGGAGTGTACGTCAGGGAAGAGATCAGCCCCAGCATTTT.

CDR3 sequence: CASTLRGGGNQPQHF. The DNA of the CDR3 is TGTGCCAGCACCTTAAGAGGGGGAGGCAATCAGCCCCAGCATTTT. The rearrangement joins TRBV6-1 to TRBJ1-5; D perhaps matches TRBD1 (6 bases). V was cut by 7 bases and J by 2 bases, with 15 bases left in between. This CDR3 contains 15 residues. The V gene's germline CDR1 is MNHNS and CDR2 SASEGT.

The gene calls are TRBV2 and TRBJ2-6; 11 nucleotides agree with TRBD2. CDR3 size: 18 residues. Germline CDR1 and CDR2: SNHLY and FYNNEI. Germline trimming cut 6 bases from V and 3 bases from J; bases unmatched to any gene: 10. In DNA, the CDR3 is TGTGCCAGCAGGCTAAGCGCTAGCGGGAGGTTTGGGGCCAACGTCCTGACTTTC. Encoded protein: CASRLSASGRFGANVLTF.

This clone was recorded only once. The rearrangement uses TRBV7-9 and TRBJ2-7; D uncertain. The V end was cut by 6 bases, the J end by 6 bases, with 12 bases between. The length of the CDR3 is 12 residues. The germline CDR1 and CDR2 sequences are SEHNR and FQNEAQ (reference sequence). CDR3 sequence reads: CASSQGNLEQYF. The CDR3 DNA is TGTGCCAGCAGTCAAGGCAATCTCGAGCAGTACTTC.

The J gene is TRBJ2-1, the V gene TRBV27; 7 bases line up with TRBD2. After removal of 2 bases from V and 8 bases from J, the junction contained 9 bases not matched to a gene. This CDR3 spans 15 amino acids. Germline V lookup: CDR1 MNHEY, CDR2 SMNVEV (reference sequence). The CDR3: CASSLGVTGGDEQFF. The CDR3, as DNA: TGTGCCAGCAGTTTAGGTGTCACGGGGGGTGATGAGCAGTTCTTC.

J is TRBJ2-2 and V is TRBV27, with D tentatively TRBD2 (5 bases). CDR3 length: 16 residues. Germline assignment: CDR1 MNHEY and CDR2 SMNVEV (reference sequence). Trimming pared 9 bases from V and 5 bases from J, leaving 22 bases between. CDR3 in amino acids: CASSSPGIRRTGELFF. Written as DNA, the CDR3 is TGTGCCAGTTCAAGTCCGGGGATTCGAAGGACCGGGGAGCTGTTTTTT.

The chain uses TRBV28 and TRBJ1-2, with TRBD1 as a possible D gene (5 bases). Between the trimmed V and J ends, which lost 1 base and 11 bases, there was a span of 17 bases. This CDR3 is built from 14 residues. Germline lookup yields CDR1 MDHEN and CDR2 SYDVKM. The CDR3 loop is CASSLSGTGESYTF. The CDR3 coding sequence is TGTGCCAGCAGTTTATCCGGGACGGGGGAGAGTTACACCTTC.

The CDR3 sequence: CASSMTGTGDQPQHF. DNA for the CDR3: TGTGCCAGCAGTATGACCGGGACAGGGGATCAGCCCCAGCATTTT. The chain recombines TRBV6-1 with TRBJ1-5, with TRBD1 matching 10 bases. With V trimmed by 5 bases and J by 5 bases, 6 bases remained unmatched. The germline V gene encodes CDR1 MNHNS and CDR2 SASEGT. This CDR3 is 15 amino acids long.

This clone was detected only once. This sequence joins TRBV11-2 and TRBJ1-1; TRBD1 is a possible D gene (5 bases). From germline, CDR1 is SGHAT and CDR2 FQNNGV. The V gene lost 5 bases and the J gene lost 11 bases, with 15 bases spanning the gap. This CDR3 comprises 12 residues. This CDR3 is CASSPIQGIAFF. The CDR3 nucleotides read TGTGCCAGCAGCCCAATCCAGGGTATCGCTTTCTTT.

Concerning this clone itself: With a much larger clone just one base away, this may be a read error. Other DNA sequences of this sample code for an identical CDR3. J is TRBJ2-1 and V is TRBV7-8; D might be TRBD1 or TRBD2, each matching 5 bases. V lost 5 bases, J lost 0 bases, and 11 bases lay in between. This CDR3 region has 15 residues. CDR1 and CDR2 (germline): SGHVS, FQNEAQ. The CDR3 spells CASSPGPSSYNEQFF. CDR3 in DNA: TGTGCCAGCAGCCCGGGGCCCAGCTCCTACAATGAGCAGTTCTTC.

V usage is TRBV15 and J usage is TRBJ2-1, with TRBD2 identical over 7 bases. CDR3 length equals 17 residues. V was clipped by 0 bases and J by 6 bases; unmatched bases: 11. CDR1 is LNHNV and CDR2 is YYDKDF in the germline V gene (reference sequence). CDR3 region: CATSRDIGLGRSNEQFF. DNA of the CDR3: TGTGCCACCAGCAGAGATATAGGACTAGGAAGGAGCAATGAGCAGTTCTTC.

V and J are TRBV29-1 and TRBJ2-7, with D maybe TRBD1 (5 bases). Germline values: CDR1 SQVTM, CDR2 ANQGSEA. V lost 6 bases, J lost 2 bases, and 11 bases lay in between. The CDR3 sequence is 12 residues long. CDR3 in amino acids: CSVHQGTYEQYF. Here the CDR3 DNA reads TGCAGCGTCCACCAGGGCACCTACGAGCAGTACTTC.